What follows are 12 T cell receptor beta chains derived from one specimen sequenced in a study of Graves' ophthalmopathy and Graves' hyperthyroidism. Beta-chain TCR CDR3 regions were amplified from RNA transcripts. An opening RT-PCR round employed HTBI primers and preceded a second-round multiplex PCR. TCRdb called the multiplex PCR reads again in MiXCR, with one record for every CDR3 protein. The sample contains about 210,000 distinct CDR3 sequences, less than 30% of which appear only once. The sequenced material came from peripheral blood. The receptors here all came from a man over 45 with Graves' ophthalmopathy.

The chain uses TRBV29-1 and TRBJ2-5; no clear D gene. The germline V gene has CDR1 SQVTM and CDR2 ANQGSEA. V was pared by 7 bases and J by 5 bases, with 11 bases between. This CDR3 contains 11 residues. The CDR3 reads CSDLKTETQYF. In nucleotides, the CDR3 is TGCAGCGACCTCAAGACGGAGACCCAGTACTTC.

The sample holds many counts of this clonotype. The gene calls are TRBV7-2 and TRBJ2-5, with 15 positions matching TRBD2. The CDR3 has 16 amino acids. V was clipped by 5 bases and J by 5 bases; unmatched bases: 6. Looked up from germline, CDR1 is SGHTA and CDR2 is FQGNSA. As DNA, the CDR3 is TGTGCCAGCAGCCGGACTAGCGGGAGGGCCCGGGAGACCCAGTACTTC. It specifies CASSRTSGRARETQYF. The complete variable domain, with remaining parts taken from reference TRBV7-2 and TRBJ2-5, reads GAGVSQSPSNKVTEKGKDVELRCDPISGHTALYWYRQSLGQGLEFLIYFQGNSAPDKSGLPSDRFSAERTGGSVSTLTIQRTQQEDSAVYLCASSRTSGRARETQYFGPGTRLLVL.

V is TRBV6-1 and J is TRBJ2-2; 9 nucleotides align to TRBD1. V dropped 6 bases and J dropped 4; count of bases not matched to a gene: 3. The germline V gene has CDR1 MNHNS and CDR2 SASEGT. This CDR3 region has 14 residues. The CDR3 spells CASRGTGPTGELFF. The CDR3 nucleotides read TGTGCCAGCAGGGGGACAGGGCCCACCGGGGAGCTGTTTTTT.

The CDR3 DNA reads as TGTGCCAGCAGGGAGGCACCAGGTTCTGAAGCTTTCTTT. It codes for CASREAPGSEAFF. The chain carries TRBV12-3 or TRBV12-4 and TRBJ1-1, with D unresolved. V lost 6 bases and J lost 6, with 14 bases in between. There are 13 residues in the CDR3.

This clonotype was observed at least ten times. This sequence joins TRBV25-1 and TRBJ2-5; D may be TRBD2 (5 bases). V was shortened by 4 bases and J by 2 bases, with 14 bases between the two germline ends. This CDR3 spans 15 amino acids. Germline V lookup: CDR1 MGHDK, CDR2 SYGVNS. CDR3 DNA: TGTGCCAGCAGTGCCCCGTACGGGGTGCAAGAGACCCAGTACTTC. Protein sequence: CASSAPYGVQETQYF. Complete variable domain (other parts from reference TRBV25-1 and TRBJ2-5): EADIYQTPRYLVIGTGKKITLECSQTMGHDKMYWYQQDPGMELHLIHYSYGVNSTEKGDLSSESTVSRIRTEHFPLTLESARPSHTSQYLCASSAPYGVQETQYFGPGTRLLVL.

This clonotype has ten or more counts. The CDR3 nucleotides read TGTGCCTGGAGTCCCCCGGGAGGGCCTCACAACGAGCAGTACTTC. This gives the protein CAWSPPGGPHNEQYF. The V and J genes are TRBV30 and TRBJ2-7, with 8 positions matching TRBD2. Germline trimming cut 2 bases from V and 5 bases from J; bases unmatched to any gene: 11. CDR1 is GTSNPN and CDR2 is SVGIG in the germline V gene (reference sequence). CDR3 size: 15 residues.

This clonotype was counted at least ten times. This chain links TRBV19 with TRBJ2-5; D gene uncertain. The CDR3 has 12 residues. Germline V gene data show CDR1 as LNHDA and CDR2 as SQIVND (reference sequence). Trimming took 3 bases from V and 5 from J, leaving 7 bases between them. The DNA for the CDR3 is TGTGCCAGTAGTATGGGAAGTGAGACCCAGTACTTC. Its translation is CASSMGSETQYF. Filled out from reference TRBV19 and TRBJ2-5, the complete variable domain reads DGGITQSPKYLFRKEGQNVTLSCEQNLNHDAMYWYRQDPGQGLRLIYYSQIVNDFQKGDIAEGYSVSREKKESFPLTVTSAQKNPTAFYLCASSMGSETQYFGPGTRLLVL.

The chain combines TRBV15 with TRBJ2-7; 8 bases line up with TRBD1. V was pared by 3 bases and J by 5 bases, with 9 bases of the junction left unmatched. This CDR3 region has 15 residues. The germline CDR1 and CDR2 sequences are LNHNV and YYDKDF (reference sequence). DNA of the CDR3: TGTGCCACCAGCAGGGGTGGACAGGGTAGCAACGAGCAGTACTTC. Translation gives CATSRGGQGSNEQYF.

There are many counts of this clonotype. The rearrangement uses TRBV29-1 and TRBJ2-5; possibly TRBD1 for D (5 bases). The ends were cut back, 2 bases at V and 0 bases at J, with 7 bases in the middle. The CDR3 has 13 amino acids. Germline CDR1 is SQVTM and CDR2 is ANQGSEA. The CDR3 nucleotides are TGCAGCGTTGAAAAGGGGAACCAAGAGACCCAGTACTTC. Translating it yields CSVEKGNQETQYF.

DNA for the CDR3: TGTGCCAGCAGTTTCCCCAATTCACCCCTCCACTTT. Translating gives CASSFPNSPLHF. The chain joins TRBV12-3 or TRBV12-4 to TRBJ1-6; D remains ambiguous. The V end was cut by 3 bases, the J end by 7 bases, with 4 bases between. CDR3 length: 12 residues.

There are many counts of this clonotype. The gene calls are TRBV19 and TRBJ1-1, with D tentatively TRBD1 (6 bases). The CDR3 is made up of 15 amino acids. Trimming removed 6 bases from V and 13 bases from J, with 27 bases in between. From germline, CDR1 is LNHDA and CDR2 SQIVND (reference sequence). The CDR3 loop is CASRSSPGRDIIGFF. DNA of the CDR3: TGTGCCAGTAGGTCATCACCGGGACGGGACATAATCGGTTTCTTT.

Ten or more counts support this clonotype. The J gene is TRBJ2-4, the V gene TRBV7-2, with no clear D. Germline V lookup: CDR1 SGHTA, CDR2 FQGNSA. Trimming cost V 1 base and J 0 bases, with 1 base left between them. The CDR3 runs 13 residues. As DNA, the CDR3 is TGTGCCAGCAGCTTAGGAGCCAAAAACATTCAGTACTTC. Its translation: CASSLGAKNIQYF.